These T cell receptor beta chains were read from a single sample in a study of OX40 agonist ivuxolimab in advanced cancers. Method: immunoSEQ multiplex PCR; TCRdb's copy keeps in-frame clones and lacks some. The sample lists 60,000 to 85,000 clones; around nine tenths were seen once. The material was CD4+ or CD8+ T cells sorted from blood, obtained in a trial of the OX40 agonist ivuxolimab. The source is an adult with an advanced solid tumor such as melanoma, head and neck, liver or kidney cancer. Each CDR3 is given with its conserved first and last residue. The D gene is left open where the match is weak.

j_gene: TRBJ1-6
d_gene: TRBD1
v_gene: TRBV18
CDR3nt: TGTGCCAGCTCACTACAAGGACAGGGGAGGTCACCCCTCCACTTT
CDR3aa: CASSLQGQGRSPLHF

j_gene: TRBJ1-4
d_gene: TRBD1
v_gene: TRBV2
CDR3nt: TGTGCCAGCAGCCCTGGGTCCGGGACAGGGTATGAAAAACTGTTTTTT
CDR3aa: CASSPGSGTGYEKLFF

j_gene: TRBJ2-6
d_gene: TRBD1
v_gene: TRBV28
CDR3nt: TGTGCCAGCAGTCCGTGGACAGGGGATGGGGCCAACGTCCTGACTTTC
CDR3aa: CASSPWTGDGANVLTF

j_gene: TRBJ1-4
d_gene: -
v_gene: TRBV19
CDR3nt: TGTGCCAGTTCTAGGAGGCAGAATGAAAAACTGTTTTTT
CDR3aa: CASSRRQNEKLFF

j_gene: TRBJ2-7
d_gene: -
v_gene: TRBV18
CDR3nt: TGTGCCAGCTCACCACCGTCCAGGGGTAGTTACGAGCAGTACTTC
CDR3aa: CASSPPSRGSYEQYF

j_gene: TRBJ2-2
d_gene: -
v_gene: TRBV19
CDR3nt: TGTGCCACCAAGGGCCTCGACAGGTGGGAGCTGTTTTTT
CDR3aa: CATKGLDRWELFF

j_gene: TRBJ2-1
d_gene: TRBD2
v_gene: TRBV9
CDR3nt: TGTGCCAGCAGCGTAGCCTCCATAGCGGGAGGGCGTAGGGAGCAGTTCTTC
CDR3aa: CASSVASIAGGRREQFF

j_gene: TRBJ2-5
d_gene: TRBD1
v_gene: TRBV2
CDR3nt: TGTGCCAGCAGAGGGACAGGGGGCCTGGAGACCCAGTACTTC
CDR3aa: CASRGTGGLETQYF

j_gene: TRBJ1-6
d_gene: TRBD1
v_gene: TRBV28
CDR3nt: TGTGCCAGCAGTTCTCCGGGACAGGGTAATTCACCCCTCCACTTT
CDR3aa: CASSSPGQGNSPLHF

j_gene: TRBJ1-1
d_gene: -
v_gene: TRBV4-1
CDR3nt: TGCGCCAGCAGCCGAGCTTCCAGGGACAACACTGAAGCTTTCTTT
CDR3aa: CASSRASRDNTEAFF

j_gene: TRBJ2-7
d_gene: TRBD1
v_gene: TRBV28
CDR3nt: TGTGCCAGCAGCCCAAGGGGACAGGGACGGTACGAGCAGTACTTC
CDR3aa: CASSPRGQGRYEQYF